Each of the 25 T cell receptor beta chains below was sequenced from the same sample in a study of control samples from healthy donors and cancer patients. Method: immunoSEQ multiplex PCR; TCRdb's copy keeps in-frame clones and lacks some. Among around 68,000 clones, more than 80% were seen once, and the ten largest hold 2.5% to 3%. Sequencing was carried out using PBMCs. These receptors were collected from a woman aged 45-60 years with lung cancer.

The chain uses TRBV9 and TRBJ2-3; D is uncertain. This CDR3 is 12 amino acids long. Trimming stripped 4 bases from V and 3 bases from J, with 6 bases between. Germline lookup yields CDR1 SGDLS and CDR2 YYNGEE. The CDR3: CASSLSTDTQYF. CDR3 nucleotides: TGTGCCAGCAGCCTTAGTACAGATACGCAGTATTTT. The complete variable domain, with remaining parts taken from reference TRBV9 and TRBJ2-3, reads DSGVTQTPKHLITATGQRVTLRCSPRSGDLSVYWYQQSLDQGLQFLIQYYNGEERAKGNILERFSAQQFPDLHSELNLSSLELGDSALYFCASSLSTDTQYFGPGTRLTVL.

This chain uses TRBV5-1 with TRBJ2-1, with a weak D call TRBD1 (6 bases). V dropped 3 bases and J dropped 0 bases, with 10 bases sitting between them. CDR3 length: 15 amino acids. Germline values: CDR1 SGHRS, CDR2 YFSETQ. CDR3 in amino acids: CASSSQGSSYNEQFF. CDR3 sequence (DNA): TGCGCCAGCAGCTCCCAGGGGAGCTCCTACAATGAGCAGTTCTTC.

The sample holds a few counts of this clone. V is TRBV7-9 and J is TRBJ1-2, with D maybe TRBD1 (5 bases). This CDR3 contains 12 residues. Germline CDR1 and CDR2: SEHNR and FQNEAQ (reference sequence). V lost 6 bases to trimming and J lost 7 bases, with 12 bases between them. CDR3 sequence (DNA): TGTGCCAGCAGTCCCGGGACGGGTGGCTACACCTTC. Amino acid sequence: CASSPGTGGYTF.

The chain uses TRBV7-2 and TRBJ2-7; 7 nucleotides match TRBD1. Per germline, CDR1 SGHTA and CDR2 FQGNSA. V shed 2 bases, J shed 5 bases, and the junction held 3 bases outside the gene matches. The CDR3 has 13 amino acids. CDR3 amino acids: CASSLIDRDEQYF. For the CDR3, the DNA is TGTGCCAGCAGCTTAATTGACAGGGACGAGCAGTACTTC.

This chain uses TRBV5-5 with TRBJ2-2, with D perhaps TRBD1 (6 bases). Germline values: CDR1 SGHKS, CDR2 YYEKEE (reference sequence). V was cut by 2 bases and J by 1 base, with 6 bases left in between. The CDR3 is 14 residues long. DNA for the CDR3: TGTGCCAGCAGCTTACAGGGGAACACCGGGGAGCTGTTTTTT. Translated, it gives CASSLQGNTGELFF.

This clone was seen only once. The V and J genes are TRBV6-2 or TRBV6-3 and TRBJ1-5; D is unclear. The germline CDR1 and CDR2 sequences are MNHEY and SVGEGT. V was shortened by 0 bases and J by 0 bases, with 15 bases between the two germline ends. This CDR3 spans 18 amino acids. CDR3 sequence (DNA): TGTGCCAGCAGTTACTCGAACTCAGGCCCTTATAGCAATCAGCCCCAGCATTTT. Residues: CASSYSNSGPYSNQPQHF.

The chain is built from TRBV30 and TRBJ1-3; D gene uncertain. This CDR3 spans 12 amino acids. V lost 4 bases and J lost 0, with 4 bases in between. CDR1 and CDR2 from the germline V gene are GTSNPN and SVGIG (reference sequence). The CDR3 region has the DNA TGTGCCTGGAAGGGCTCTGGAAACACCATATATTTT. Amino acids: CAWKGSGNTIYF.

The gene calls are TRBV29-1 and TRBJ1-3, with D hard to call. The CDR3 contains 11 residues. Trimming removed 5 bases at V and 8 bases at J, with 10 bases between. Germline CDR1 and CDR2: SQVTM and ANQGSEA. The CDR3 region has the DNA TGCAGCGTTAATGACGGTGACACCATATATTTT. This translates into CSVNDGDTIYF.

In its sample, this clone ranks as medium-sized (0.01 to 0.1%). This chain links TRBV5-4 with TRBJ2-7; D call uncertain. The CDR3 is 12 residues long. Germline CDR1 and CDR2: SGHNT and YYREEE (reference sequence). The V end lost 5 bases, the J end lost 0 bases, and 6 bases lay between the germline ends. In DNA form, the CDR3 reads TGTGCCAGCAGTACAGACTCCTACGAGCAGTACTTC. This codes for CASSTDSYEQYF.

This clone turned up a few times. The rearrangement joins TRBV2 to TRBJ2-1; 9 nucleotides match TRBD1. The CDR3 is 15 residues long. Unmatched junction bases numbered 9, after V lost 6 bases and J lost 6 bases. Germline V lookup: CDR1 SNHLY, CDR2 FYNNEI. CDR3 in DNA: TGTGCCAGCAGCCCCCGGACAGGGGTCGGCAATGAGCAGTTCTTC. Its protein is CASSPRTGVGNEQFF.

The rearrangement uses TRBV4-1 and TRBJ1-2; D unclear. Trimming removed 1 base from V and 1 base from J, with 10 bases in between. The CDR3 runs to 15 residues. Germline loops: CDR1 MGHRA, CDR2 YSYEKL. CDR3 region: CASSQAPAVNYGYTF. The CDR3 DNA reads TGCGCCAGCAGCCAAGCACCTGCAGTTAACTATGGCTACACCTTC.

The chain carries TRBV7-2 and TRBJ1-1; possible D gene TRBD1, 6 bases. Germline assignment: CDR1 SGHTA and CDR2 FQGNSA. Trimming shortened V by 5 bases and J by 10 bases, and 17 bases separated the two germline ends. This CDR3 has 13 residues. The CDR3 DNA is TGTGCCAGCAGCCTCATCGGGGGGCAAGTAGCTTTCTTT. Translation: CASSLIGGQVAFF.

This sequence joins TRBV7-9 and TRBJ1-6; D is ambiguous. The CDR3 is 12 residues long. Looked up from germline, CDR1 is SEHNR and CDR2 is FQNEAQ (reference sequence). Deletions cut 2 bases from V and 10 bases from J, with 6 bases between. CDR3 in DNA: TGTGCCAGCAGCTTATCCGGCTCACCCCTCCACTTT. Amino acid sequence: CASSLSGSPLHF.

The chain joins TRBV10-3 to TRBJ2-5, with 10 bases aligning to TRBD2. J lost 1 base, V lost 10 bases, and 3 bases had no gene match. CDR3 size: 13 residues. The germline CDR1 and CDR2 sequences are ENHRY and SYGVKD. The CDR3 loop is CATTSGVQETQYF. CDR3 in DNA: TGTGCCACCACTAGCGGGGTCCAAGAGACCCAGTACTTC.

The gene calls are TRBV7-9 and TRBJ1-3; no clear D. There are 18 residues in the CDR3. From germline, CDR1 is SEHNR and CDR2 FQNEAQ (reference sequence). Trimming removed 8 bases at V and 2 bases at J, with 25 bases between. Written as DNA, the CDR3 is TGTGCCAGCGCTTTACAGAGGGCACTGTGGTCCGCTGGAAACACCATATATTTT. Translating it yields CASALQRALWSAGNTIYF.

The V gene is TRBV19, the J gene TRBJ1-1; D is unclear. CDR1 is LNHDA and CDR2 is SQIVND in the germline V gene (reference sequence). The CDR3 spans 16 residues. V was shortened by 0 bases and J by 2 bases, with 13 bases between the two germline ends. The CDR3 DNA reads TGTGCCAGTAGTATAGACGGGTGGGAAAAAAACACTGAAGCTTTCTTT. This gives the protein CASSIDGWEKNTEAFF.

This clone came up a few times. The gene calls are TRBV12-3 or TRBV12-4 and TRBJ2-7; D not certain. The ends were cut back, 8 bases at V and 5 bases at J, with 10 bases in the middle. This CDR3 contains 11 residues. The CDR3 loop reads CASGYYHEQYF. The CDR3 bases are TGTGCCAGCGGCTACTATCACGAGCAGTACTTC.

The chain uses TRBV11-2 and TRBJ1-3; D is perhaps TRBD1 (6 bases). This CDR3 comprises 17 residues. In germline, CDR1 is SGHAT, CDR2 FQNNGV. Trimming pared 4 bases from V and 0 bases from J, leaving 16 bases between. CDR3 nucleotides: TGTGCCAGCAGCTCCCCTGGACAGCCATTCTCTGGAAACACCATATATTTT. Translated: CASSSPGQPFSGNTIYF. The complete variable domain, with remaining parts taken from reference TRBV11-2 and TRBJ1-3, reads EAGVAQSPRYKIIEKRQSVAFWCNPISGHATLYWYQQILGQGPKLLIQFQNNGVVDDSQLPKDRFSAERLKGVDSTLKIQPAKLEDSAVYLCASSSPGQPFSGNTIYFGEGSWLTVV.

In DNA, the CDR3 is TGTGCCAGCAGCCAATTTGCAACAGGCGACTATGGCTACACCTTC. Residues: CASSQFATGDYGYTF. This chain joins TRBV3-1 (or the pseudogene TRBV3-2) and TRBJ1-2; the D gene is possibly TRBD1 (5 bases). With 2 bases removed from V and 3 bases from J, the gap between germline ends came to 13 bases. The V gene's germline CDR1 is LGHDT and CDR2 YNNKEL (reference sequence). CDR3 length: 15 residues.

The CDR3 region has the DNA TGTGCCAGCAGCTCGACTGGGACAGCGTATCGAGGCTACACCTTC. It encodes CASSSTGTAYRGYTF. The chain combines TRBV5-6 with TRBJ1-2, with 7 nucleotides matching TRBD1. The CDR3 is 15 residues long. The V segment lost 3 bases and the J segment 8 bases; nucleotides outside the gene matches: 13. Germline V lookup: CDR1 SGHDT, CDR2 YYEEEE.

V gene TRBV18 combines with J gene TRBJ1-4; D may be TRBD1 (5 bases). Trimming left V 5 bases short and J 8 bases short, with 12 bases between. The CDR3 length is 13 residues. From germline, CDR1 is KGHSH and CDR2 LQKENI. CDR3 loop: CASSSDIWEKLFF. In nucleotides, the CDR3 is TGTGCCAGCTCATCGGACATTTGGGAAAAACTGTTTTTT.

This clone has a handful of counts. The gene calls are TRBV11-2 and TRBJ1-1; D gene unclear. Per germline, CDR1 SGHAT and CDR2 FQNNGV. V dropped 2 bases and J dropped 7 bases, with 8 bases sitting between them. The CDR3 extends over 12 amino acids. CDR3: CASSLSQFEAFF. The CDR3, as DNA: TGTGCCAGCAGCTTATCTCAGTTTGAAGCTTTCTTT.

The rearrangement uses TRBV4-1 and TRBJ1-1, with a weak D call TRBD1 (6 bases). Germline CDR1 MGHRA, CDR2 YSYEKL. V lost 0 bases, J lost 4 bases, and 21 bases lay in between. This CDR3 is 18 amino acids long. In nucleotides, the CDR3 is TGCGCCAGCAGCCAAGAAGGGTCAATGGGGGCCGGGGGCACTGAAGCTTTCTTT. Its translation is CASSQEGSMGAGGTEAFF.

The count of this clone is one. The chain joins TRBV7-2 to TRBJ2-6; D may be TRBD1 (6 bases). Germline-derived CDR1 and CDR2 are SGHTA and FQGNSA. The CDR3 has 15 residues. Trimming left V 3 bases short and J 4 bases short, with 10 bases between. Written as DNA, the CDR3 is TGTGCCAGCAGCTTGAGGGGGTCCGGGGCCAACGTCCTGACTTTC. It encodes CASSLRGSGANVLTF.

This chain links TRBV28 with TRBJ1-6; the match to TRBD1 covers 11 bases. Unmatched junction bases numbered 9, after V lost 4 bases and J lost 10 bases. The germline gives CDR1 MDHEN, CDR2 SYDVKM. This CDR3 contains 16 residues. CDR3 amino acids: CASSSRTGTGGSPLHF. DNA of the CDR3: TGTGCCAGCAGTTCTCGAACCGGGACAGGGGGATCACCCCTCCACTTT.